The 27 T cell receptor beta chains below all came from one sample that was sequenced in a study of regulatory T cells in long-lasting Graves disease. Construction of TCR beta libraries relied on iRepertoire HTBI primers and on Arm-PCR targeting CDR3 regions. TCRdb passed the multiplex PCR reads through MiXCR, listing each CDR3 protein once. In the table there are approximately 400,000 distinct CDR3 sequences, approximately 12% of which are singletons. Indicated time point: newly diagnosed GD, antithyroid drugs for less than 3 months. TCR sequences were obtained from RNA taken from PBMCs. The data were also submitted as part of a second study, on T cells in Graves' hyperthyroidism and ophthalmopathy.

Specimen: peripheral blood mononuclear cells (PBMCs), collected at new diagnosis, from a patient treated with antithyroid drugs. Source of these receptors: a woman aged 18-29 years with Graves disease.

This clonotype showed up many times. The V and J genes are TRBV15 and TRBJ2-1, with D uncertain. This CDR3 is built from 13 residues. CDR1 LNHNV and CDR2 YYDKDF come from the germline V gene (reference sequence). The V gene lost 1 base and the J gene lost 8 bases, with 9 bases spanning the gap. For the CDR3, the DNA is TGTGCCACCAGCAGAGCGTCATTCGATGAGCAGTTCTTC. Translated: CATSRASFDEQFF.

There are many counts of this clonotype. J is TRBJ1-1 and V is TRBV19, with D unresolved. The CDR3 is 11 residues long. Trimming pared 8 bases from V and 5 bases from J, leaving 9 bases between. The germline V gene has CDR1 LNHDA and CDR2 SQIVND (reference sequence). This chain's CDR3 is CASQTLTEAFF. The CDR3 DNA reads as TGTGCCAGTCAGACCCTAACTGAAGCTTTCTTT.

This clonotype occurred many times. The rearrangement joins TRBV15 to TRBJ2-5, with D hard to call. V shed 0 bases and J shed 5 bases, with 10 bases lying between them. CDR3 length: 14 amino acids. CDR1 and CDR2 (germline): LNHNV, YYDKDF (reference sequence). CDR3 DNA: TGTGCCACCAGCAGAGATTTGGCGTCGGAGACCCAGTACTTC. Protein sequence: CATSRDLASETQYF.

This clonotype was found many times. The V and J genes are TRBV27 and TRBJ2-7; D gene ambiguous. This CDR3 has 14 residues. Trimming took 5 bases from V and 2 from J, leaving 13 bases between them. Germline CDR1 is MNHEY and CDR2 is SMNVEV (reference sequence). DNA for the CDR3: TGTGCCAGCAGTAAGGAATTCATCCCCTACGAGCAGTACTTC. This translates into CASSKEFIPYEQYF.

This clonotype was recorded many times. The chain uses TRBV6-1 and TRBJ2-1; TRBD2 agrees at 14 bases. The CDR3 is made up of 17 amino acids. Germline V gene sequence: CDR1 MNHNS, CDR2 SASEGT. J was trimmed by 6 bases and V by 6 bases; bases with no gene match: 10. CDR3 in DNA: TGTGCCAGCAGCCCCGGGACTAGCGGGAGTATAGGCAATGAGCAGTTCTTC. It specifies CASSPGTSGSIGNEQFF.

This clonotype was seen at least ten times. CDR3 DNA sequence: TGTGCCAGCAGCTTAGGACTAGCGGGAGGGCGAGAGACCCAGTACTTC. Amino acids: CASSLGLAGGRETQYF. The chain is built from TRBV7-9 and TRBJ2-5; 14 bases are a match to TRBD2. Germline assignment: CDR1 SEHNR and CDR2 FQNEAQ (reference sequence). This CDR3 spans 16 amino acids. With V trimmed by 1 base and J by 4 bases, 2 bases remained unmatched.

The chain couples TRBV10-1 to TRBJ2-1, with 16 bases aligning to TRBD2. The ends lost 6 bases at V and 4 bases at J; junction bases unmatched: 9. CDR1 WNHNN and CDR2 SYGVQD come from the germline V gene (reference sequence). The CDR3 sequence is 18 residues long. CDR3 sequence (DNA): TGCGCCAGCAGGGATCGAGGGACTAGCGGGAGGGGATACAATGAGCAGTTCTTC. Protein sequence: CASRDRGTSGRGYNEQFF.

Many counts were recorded for this clonotype. This chain connects TRBV12-3 or TRBV12-4 to TRBJ2-3, with D perhaps given as TRBD1 or TRBD2 (5 bases each). This CDR3 spans 13 amino acids. Trimming removed 8 bases at V and 1 base at J, with 10 bases between. The CDR3 loop reads CASSGRGTDTQYF. Written as DNA, the CDR3 is TGTGCCAGCTCGGGACGGGGCACAGATACGCAGTATTTT.

The gene calls are TRBV6-1 and TRBJ2-2; 11 bases align to TRBD1. The length of the CDR3 is 17 residues. With V trimmed by 7 bases and J by 8 bases, 15 bases remained unmatched. The V gene's germline CDR1 is MNHNS and CDR2 SASEGT. CDR3 DNA sequence: TGTGCCAGCACTCCGAATCCCGGACAGGGGGCGTTTGGGGAGCTGTTTTTT. This encodes CASTPNPGQGAFGELFF.

Worth noting for this clonotype: A read error may explain this, as a much larger clone is one base away. The chain employs TRBV11-2 and TRBJ1-3; perhaps TRBD1 as D (6 bases). CDR3 length equals 16 residues. The germline V gene encodes CDR1 SGHAT and CDR2 FQNNGV. The V and J ends lost 5 bases and 2 bases respectively, with 16 bases between them. CDR3 nucleotide sequence: TGTGCCAGCAGCCCTGGGGGGCTGCTCCCTGGAAACACCATATATTTT. Its protein product is CASSPGGLLPGNTIYF.

This clonotype occurred many times. The rearrangement uses TRBV28 and TRBJ2-7; D unclear. CDR1 MDHEN and CDR2 SYDVKM come from the germline V gene. V shed 2 bases and J shed 4 bases, with 15 bases lying between them. There are 15 residues in the CDR3. Here the CDR3 DNA reads TGTGCCAGCAGTTTACACCAGGTCCCATCTTACGAGCAGTACTTC. This codes for CASSLHQVPSYEQYF.

The genes are TRBV4-1 and TRBJ2-7; 7 bases are a match to TRBD2. Trimming cost V 10 bases and J 2 bases; bases outside gene matches: 11. There are 14 residues in the CDR3. CDR1 is MGHRA and CDR2 is YSYEKL in the germline V gene. This CDR3 is CATSLAGHPYEQYF. CDR3 sequence (DNA): TGCGCCACTTCCTTAGCGGGTCATCCCTACGAGCAGTACTTC.

This clonotype came up many times. This rearrangement joins TRBV7-2 to TRBJ2-7; D not certain. V shed 3 bases and J shed 0 bases, with 12 bases lying between them. The germline gives CDR1 SGHTA, CDR2 FQGNSA. This CDR3 has 15 residues. The CDR3 DNA is TGTGCCAGCAGCTTCCTCCCCGGTAGCTCCTACGAGCAGTACTTC. Amino acids: CASSFLPGSSYEQYF.

This clonotype was seen more than once but under ten times. CDR3 DNA sequence: TGTGCCAGCAGCTTAGTGGGACTAGCGGGCGAGCAGTACTTC. Translation gives CASSLVGLAGEQYF. V is TRBV7-6 and J is TRBJ2-7, with TRBD2 identical over 12 bases. V was pared by 1 base and J by 6 bases, with 1 base of the junction left unmatched. Germline lookup yields CDR1 SGHVS and CDR2 FNYEAQ. The CDR3 has 14 residues.

At least ten counts were recorded for this clonotype. The rearrangement links TRBV11-2 to TRBJ2-3; 7 bases line up with TRBD2. This CDR3 has 15 amino acids. V lost 5 bases and J lost 3; bases outside the gene matches: 8. Per germline, CDR1 SGHAT and CDR2 FQNNGV. DNA for the CDR3: TGTGCCAGCAGCGACCGGGGGGTTTTTACAGATACGCAGTATTTT. This encodes CASSDRGVFTDTQYF.

This clonotype has only a few counts. An end of the junction does not agree with germline; a read error may underlie this. This chain links TRBV19 with TRBJ1-4, with D possibly matching TRBD1 (6 bases). Germline CDR1 LNHDA, CDR2 SQIVND (reference sequence). The CDR3 consists of 14 residues. The CDR3 bases are TGTGCCAGTAGTATATGGGGGGCTAAAGAAAAACTGTTTTTT. This sequence encodes CASSIWGAKEKLFF.

This clonotype appeared a few times. This chain uses TRBV20-1 with TRBJ2-1; D may correspond to TRBD1 or TRBD2 (5 bases each). The germline CDR1 and CDR2 sequences are DFQATT and SNEGSKA (reference sequence). The CDR3 has 15 residues. Trimming took 1 base from V and 6 from J, leaving 16 bases between them. The CDR3 loop reads CSARVRDPRGNEQFF. DNA of the CDR3: TGCAGTGCTAGAGTTCGGGACCCTAGGGGCAATGAGCAGTTCTTC.

The chain carries TRBV6-4 and TRBJ1-5, with TRBD1 matching over 9 bases. CDR3 length: 19 residues. The germline gives CDR1 MRHNA, CDR2 SNTAGT. Trimming removed 5 bases from V and 4 bases from J; junction bases left unmatched: 18. The CDR3 region is CASSPWTGESVLGNQPQHF. For the CDR3, the DNA is TGTGCCAGCAGTCCCTGGACAGGGGAGAGTGTCCTGGGAAATCAGCCCCAGCATTTT.

This clonotype was counted many times. The genes are TRBV6-1 and TRBJ1-5, with 12 bases identical to TRBD1. The V gene's germline CDR1 is MNHNS and CDR2 SASEGT. Unmatched junction bases numbered 7, after V lost 9 bases and J lost 1 base. CDR3 length equals 16 residues. CDR3 sequence (DNA): TGTGCCAGTGGGGACAGGGGGCTGGGGAGCAATCAGCCCCAGCATTTT. This encodes CASGDRGLGSNQPQHF.

The table lists this clonotype with a few counts. The gene calls are TRBV19 and TRBJ1-2, with D unclear. CDR1 is LNHDA, CDR2 SQIVND, per germline (reference sequence). Trimming shortened V by 5 bases and J by 0 bases, and 10 bases separated the two germline ends. CDR3 length equals 14 residues. CDR3 nucleotide sequence: TGTGCCAGTAGTTATACCGGCCCTAACTATGGCTACACCTTC. Translation gives CASSYTGPNYGYTF.

This clonotype was seen ten or more times. The chain uses TRBV4-2 and TRBJ2-3; D is uncertain. Germline V gene lookup returns CDR1 LGHNA and CDR2 YNFKEQ. The V end was cut by 0 bases, the J end by 5 bases, with 12 bases between. The CDR3 has 15 residues. Here the CDR3 DNA reads TGTGCCAGCAGCCAAGATCTGAGACGCCAAGATACGCAGTATTTT. It specifies CASSQDLRRQDTQYF.

This clonotype was counted many times. This rearrangement joins TRBV24-1 to TRBJ2-1; D possibly corresponds to TRBD1 (5 bases). The V gene's germline CDR1 is KGHDR and CDR2 SFDVKD. The CDR3 totals 15 residues. V lost 3 bases, J lost 7 bases, and 15 bases lay in between. The CDR3 DNA is TGTGCCACCAGTGATAAGGGGCTCCGCGAGAATGAGCAGTTCTTC. This gives the protein CATSDKGLRENEQFF.

This clonotype was observed many times. The rearrangement joins TRBV12-3 or TRBV12-4 to TRBJ2-2; D uncertain. V was clipped by 4 bases and J by 3 bases, with 12 bases between them. The CDR3 contains 15 residues. The CDR3 DNA reads as TGTGCCAGCAGTTCCCAAACAACTTACACCGGGGAGCTGTTTTTT. Its protein product is CASSSQTTYTGELFF.

This clonotype was seen at least ten times. The V gene is TRBV5-1, the J gene TRBJ2-5; TRBD2 agrees at 10 bases. V shed 4 bases and J 5 bases; nucleotides not matched to a gene: 11. Germline V CDR1 and CDR2: SGHRS, YFSETQ. CDR3 length equals 16 residues. DNA for the CDR3: TGCGCCAGCAGCCCGGCCTGGGGACTAGCGATTGAGACCCAGTACTTC. This translates into CASSPAWGLAIETQYF.

This clonotype has a count of ten or more. V gene TRBV24-1 combines with J gene TRBJ1-4; 7 nucleotides agree with TRBD1. This CDR3 comprises 12 residues. Germline V gene data show CDR1 as KGHDR and CDR2 as SFDVKD. CDR3: CTQGGGGEKLFF. The CDR3 DNA reads TGTACCCAGGGGGGCGGCGGTGAAAAACTGTTTTTT.

This clonotype was seen only a few times. The genes are TRBV7-2 and TRBJ1-6, with no clear D. The germline V gene has CDR1 SGHTA and CDR2 FQGNSA. The CDR3 is 14 amino acids. V dropped 5 bases and J dropped 9 bases, with 14 bases sitting between them. The CDR3 bases are TGTGCCAGCAGCATGACCGTAAAGGGTTCACCCCTCCACTTT. It codes for CASSMTVKGSPLHF.

This clonotype has only a few counts. This chain links TRBV12-3 or TRBV12-4 with TRBJ1-6; weak D call: TRBD1 (5 bases). This CDR3 region has 17 residues. Trimming shortened V by 6 bases and J by 1 base, and 16 bases separated the two germline ends. The chain's CDR3 is CASRAEMRGSYNSPLHF. The CDR3 DNA is TGTGCCAGCAGAGCGGAGATGAGGGGATCCTATAATTCACCCCTCCACTTT.